The 5 T cell receptor beta chains below all came from one sample that was sequenced in a study of T cell responses to AZD1222 COVID-19 vaccine. Data came from immunoSEQ multiplex PCR; TCRdb stores just in-frame clones and leaves some out. Here the sample spans roughly 77,000 clones, 92% being singletons. Material: peripheral blood, obtained 28 days after the second AZD1222 dose. The receptors shown here come from an adult who received the AZD1222 COVID-19 vaccine.

The chain recombines TRBV10-3 with TRBJ2-7; 7 bases are a match to TRBD2. The V gene's germline CDR1 is ENHRY and CDR2 SYGVKD. CDR3 length: 13 residues. The J segment lost 7 bases and the V segment lost 0 bases, leaving 3 bases of the junction unmatched. This CDR3 is CAISESGGKEQYF. In DNA form, the CDR3 reads TGTGCCATCAGTGAGTCGGGGGGGAAGGAGCAGTACTTC.

The rearrangement uses TRBV5-1 and TRBJ2-1; the D is unclear. Germline-derived CDR1 and CDR2 are SGHRS and YFSETQ. The germline V and J ends were trimmed by 4 bases and 1 base, with 21 bases remaining between them. The CDR3 is made up of 18 amino acids. The CDR3 protein is CASSPSLAITLSYNEQFF. The CDR3 coding sequence is TGCGCCAGCAGCCCTTCACTCGCAATAACTTTATCCTACAATGAGCAGTTCTTC.

The CDR3 DNA reads TGTGCCAGCAGCCAGAGGACAGGGGGTTTTGGGGCCAACGTCCTGACTTTC. It encodes CASSQRTGGFGANVLTF. The chain carries TRBV14 and TRBJ2-6; 10 bases are shared with TRBD1. Germline values: CDR1 SGHDN, CDR2 FVKESK. CDR3 size: 17 residues. V lost 3 bases, J lost 3 bases, and 5 bases stayed unmatched. Full variable domain (outside the CDR3, taken from reference TRBV14 and TRBJ2-6): EAGVTQFPSHSVIEKGQTVTLRCDPISGHDNLYWYRRVMGKEIKFLLHFVKESKQDESGMPNNRFLAERTGGTYSTLKVQPAELEDSGVYFCASSQRTGGFGANVLTFGAGSRLTVL.

The gene calls are TRBV7-2 and TRBJ1-1, with TRBD1 as a possible D gene (5 bases). Germline V gene sequence: CDR1 SGHTA, CDR2 FQGNSA. Deletions cut 1 base from V and 0 bases from J, with 9 bases between. The CDR3 contains 15 residues. This CDR3 reads CASSLVRGVNTEAFF. CDR3 bases: TGTGCCAGCAGCTTAGTCCGGGGGGTGAACACTGAAGCTTTCTTT.

This rearrangement joins TRBV9 to TRBJ2-2; 9 bases match TRBD2. The CDR3 contains 16 residues. The J segment lost 3 bases and the V segment lost 1 base, leaving 4 bases of the junction unmatched. Per germline, CDR1 SGDLS and CDR2 YYNGEE. In nucleotides, the CDR3 is TGTGCCAGCAGCGTAAGCGGGAGGAGGGACACCGGGGAGCTGTTTTTT. Its protein is CASSVSGRRDTGELFF.